These T cell receptor beta chains were read from a single sample in a study of vaccination effects on CD4 cells after COVID-19. The table came from immunoSEQ multiplex PCR; TCRdb's copy has only in-frame clones and leaves some out. The table shows about 70,000 clones, with 60% to 75% occurring only once. Their specific antigens are unknown. The sample in question was CD4+ T cells from PBMCs cultured with HIV peptides, obtained before COVID-19 vaccination. The receptor source for this set is a human donor who had a prior SARS-CoV-2 infection. CDR3s include the opening cysteine and the closing phenylalanine or tryptophan. D genes are given only for firm matches. Only some rows state a clone size, as once, few, many or a class for expanded clones.

CDR3: CASSLLGTSGIDEQFF; DNA: TGTGCCAGCAGCTTACTTGGAACTAGCGGGATCGATGAGCAGTTCTTC; D: TRBD2; J: TRBJ2-1; size: -; V: TRBV7-9
CDR3: CASKRESSYNEQFF; DNA: TGTGCCAGCAAGAGGGAGAGCTCCTACAATGAGCAGTTCTTC; D: -; J: TRBJ2-1; size: -; V: TRBV2
CDR3: CASSPGLARYEQYF; DNA: TGTGCCAGCAGCCCCGGGCTAGCGCGATACGAGCAGTACTTC; D: -; J: TRBJ2-7; size: -; V: TRBV5-4
CDR3: CASSTAAYGYTF; DNA: TGTGCCTCCTCCACAGCTGCCTATGGCTACACCTTC; D: -; J: TRBJ1-2; size: -; V: TRBV2
CDR3: CASSLDGGSTEAFF; DNA: TGTGCCAGCAGCTTAGATGGGGGCTCCACTGAAGCTTTCTTT; D: -; J: TRBJ1-1; size: -; V: TRBV11-3
CDR3: CASSKRTSGRARSYEQYF; DNA: TGTGCCAGTAGTAAAAGGACTAGCGGGAGGGCGCGATCCTACGAGCAGTACTTC; D: TRBD2; J: TRBJ2-7; size: -; V: TRBV19
CDR3: CASHHGTGVLGARSPLHF; DNA: TGTGCCAGCCACCACGGGACAGGGGTCCTCGGAGCGAGATCACCCCTCCACTTT; D: TRBD1; J: TRBJ1-6; size: -; V: TRBV19
CDR3: CASSTSRLSGGGTGPDTQYF; DNA: TGTGCCAGCAGCACATCCCGCTTGAGCGGGGGGGGTACCGGCCCAGATACGCAGTATTTT; D: TRBD2; J: TRBJ2-3; size: -; V: TRBV4-2
CDR3: CASSYGDNSPLHF; DNA: TGTGCCAGTAGTTACGGGGATAATTCACCCCTCCACTTT; D: -; J: TRBJ1-6; size: -; V: TRBV19
CDR3: CASSLMGNTEAFF; DNA: TGTGCCAGCAGTTTAATGGGGAACACTGAAGCTTTCTTT; D: -; J: TRBJ1-1; size: -; V: TRBV6-2/TRBV6-3
CDR3: CASSSNVASGSNEQFF; DNA: TGTGCCAGCAGCTCAAATGTGGCTAGCGGGAGCAATGAGCAGTTCTTC; D: TRBD2; J: TRBJ2-1; size: -; V: TRBV7-9
CDR3: CASSRDSGASTDTQYF; DNA: TGTGCCAGCAGCCGAGATAGCGGGGCTAGCACAGATACGCAGTATTTT; D: TRBD2; J: TRBJ2-3; size: -; V: TRBV2
CDR3: CASSLRVNTGELFF; DNA: TGTGCCAGCAGCTTGAGGGTTAACACCGGGGAGCTGTTTTTT; D: -; J: TRBJ2-2; size: few; V: TRBV5-4
CDR3: CASSSNTQGLGGYTF; DNA: TGCGCCAGCAGCTCAAACACACAGGGGCTAGGGGGCTACACCTTC; D: TRBD1; J: TRBJ1-2; size: -; V: TRBV5-1
CDR3: CASSEDRSSYEQYF; DNA: TGTGCCAGCAGTGAAGACCGGAGCTCCTACGAGCAGTACTTC; D: -; J: TRBJ2-7; size: -; V: TRBV2
CDR3: CSVEGGDRVGGELFF; DNA: TGCAGCGTTGAAGGGGGGGACAGGGTCGGCGGGGAGCTGTTTTTT; D: TRBD1; J: TRBJ2-2; size: once; V: TRBV29-1
CDR3: CASTGLIYTF; DNA: TGTGCCAGCACGGGATTGATCTACACCTTC; D: -; J: TRBJ1-2; size: -; V: TRBV6-4
CDR3: CASSQGVQGRWGYTF; DNA: TGTGCCAGCAGCCAAGGGGTCCAGGGGAGATGGGGCTACACCTTC; D: -; J: TRBJ1-2; size: -; V: TRBV3-1/TRBV3-2
CDR3: CASSPAGASGIRLQYF; DNA: TGTGCCAGCAGCCCCGCGGGGGCTAGCGGGATCCGGCTGCAGTACTTC; D: TRBD2; J: TRBJ2-7; size: -; V: TRBV5-6
CDR3: CASSATSGGGLIF; DNA: TGTGCCAGCAGCGCAACTAGCGGGGGGGGGTTGATCTTC; D: TRBD2; J: TRBJ2-1; size: -; V: TRBV9
CDR3: CASSQTGTSGNYEQYF; DNA: TGTGCCAGCAGCCAGACAGGGACTAGCGGGAACTACGAGCAGTACTTC; D: TRBD2; J: TRBJ2-7; size: -; V: TRBV3-1/TRBV3-2
CDR3: CASSWGSNTGELFF; DNA: TGTGCCAGCAGCTGGGGTTCGAACACCGGGGAGCTGTTTTTT; D: -; J: TRBJ2-2; size: -; V: TRBV6-7
CDR3: CASSQDPTRITDTQYF; DNA: TGTGCCAGCAGCCAAGACCCAACCCGGATCACAGATACGCAGTATTTT; D: -; J: TRBJ2-3; size: -; V: TRBV14
CDR3: CASSLEVRGPYEQYF; DNA: TGTGCCAGCAGCTTAGAAGTTAGGGGGCCGTACGAGCAGTACTTC; D: TRBD1; J: TRBJ2-7; size: -; V: TRBV7-9
CDR3: CASSQGSGPYNEQFF; DNA: TGTGCCAGCAGCCAAGGTAGCGGACCTTACAATGAGCAGTTCTTC; D: -; J: TRBJ2-1; size: -; V: TRBV4-2
CDR3: CASSFSGDGAEAFF; DNA: TGTGCCAGCAGCTTTTCTGGGGACGGGGCTGAAGCTTTCTTT; D: -; J: TRBJ1-1; size: -; V: TRBV11-2
CDR3: CASRNTDTQYF; DNA: TGTGCCAGTAGAAACACAGATACGCAGTATTTT; D: -; J: TRBJ2-3; size: -; V: TRBV18
CDR3: CASSIDRDDSPLHF; DNA: TGCGCCAGCAGCATAGACAGGGATGATTCACCCCTCCACTTT; D: TRBD1; J: TRBJ1-6; size: -; V: TRBV5-1
CDR3: CASSQDPQGNTEAFF; DNA: TGCGCCAGCAGCCAAGACCCCCAAGGGAACACTGAAGCTTTCTTT; D: -; J: TRBJ1-1; size: few; V: TRBV4-1
CDR3: CASSPPAHPYGYTF; DNA: TGTGCCAGCTCACCACCGGCTCATCCCTATGGCTACACCTTC; D: -; J: TRBJ1-2; size: -; V: TRBV18
CDR3: CASSYYNSPLHF; DNA: TGTGCCAGCAGTTACTATAATTCACCCCTCCACTTT; D: -; J: TRBJ1-6; size: few; V: TRBV6-1
CDR3: CASAGRYNEQFF; DNA: TGTGCCAGCGCTGGGAGATACAATGAGCAGTTCTTC; D: -; J: TRBJ2-1; size: -; V: TRBV25-1
CDR3: CAWNNPSRSPGGTQYF; DNA: TGTGCCTGGAACAATCCCTCTCGATCGCCCGGAGGGACCCAGTACTTC; D: -; J: TRBJ2-5; size: -; V: TRBV30
CDR3: CSVTKGRRWDEQFF; DNA: TGCAGCGTTACCAAAGGACGCCGTTGGGATGAGCAGTTCTTC; D: -; J: TRBJ2-1; size: -; V: TRBV29-1
CDR3: CASRLNRDSRDNEQFF; DNA: TGTGCCAGCAGGCTCAACCGGGACAGCAGGGACAATGAGCAGTTCTTC; D: TRBD1; J: TRBJ2-1; size: -; V: TRBV6-4
CDR3: CASSPMTGNNQPQHF; DNA: TGTGCCAGCAGCCCAATGACAGGGAACAATCAGCCCCAGCATTTT; D: TRBD1; J: TRBJ1-5; size: -; V: TRBV6-5
CDR3: CASSLDGDTQYF; DNA: TGTGCCAGCAGCCTGGACGGGGATACGCAGTATTTT; D: -; J: TRBJ2-3; size: -; V: TRBV5-4
CDR3: CASSATGTQETQYF; DNA: TGCGCCAGCAGCGCTACCGGGACACAAGAGACCCAGTACTTC; D: -; J: TRBJ2-5; size: few; V: TRBV5-1
CDR3: CASSPQSGNNEQFF; DNA: TGTGCCAGCAGCCCCCAATCGGGGAACAATGAGCAGTTCTTC; D: -; J: TRBJ2-1; size: -; V: TRBV9
CDR3: CASSLSGRQPQHF; DNA: TGTGCCAGCAGTTTAAGCGGGAGGCAGCCCCAGCATTTT; D: -; J: TRBJ1-5; size: -; V: TRBV12-3/TRBV12-4
CDR3: CATSDSTRGFANEQFF; DNA: TGTGCCACCAGTGACTCGACTAGGGGATTTGCCAATGAGCAGTTCTTC; D: -; J: TRBJ2-1; size: once; V: TRBV24-1
CDR3: CASSLPGEGTDTQYF; DNA: TGTGCCAGCAGCTTGCCAGGGGAGGGCACAGATACGCAGTATTTT; D: -; J: TRBJ2-3; size: -; V: TRBV5-8
CDR3: CASSEAFFGRGNPYEQYF; DNA: TGTGCCAGCAGTGAAGCGTTCTTTGGGAGGGGGAACCCCTACGAGCAGTACTTC; D: -; J: TRBJ2-7; size: -; V: TRBV6-1
CDR3: CASSPMTSGNNEQFF; DNA: TGCGCCAGCAGCCCTATGACTAGCGGAAACAATGAGCAGTTCTTC; D: TRBD2; J: TRBJ2-1; size: -; V: TRBV5-1
CDR3: CASSITDRTASPLHF; DNA: TGTGCCAGTAGTATAACGGACAGGACGGCTTCACCCCTCCACTTT; D: TRBD1; J: TRBJ1-6; size: -; V: TRBV19
CDR3: CASSGWDDKGNIQYF; DNA: TGTGCCAGCAGTGGATGGGACGATAAGGGGAACATTCAGTACTTC; D: -; J: TRBJ2-4; size: -; V: TRBV25-1